This TCR beta chain was sequenced in a study of T-cell reconstitution after alpha-beta-depleted transplantation in children. The authors prepared the TCRbeta library with unique molecular identifiers. TCRdb reprocessed the PCR reads with MiXCR, giving one entry per CDR3 protein. The profile covers some 640,000 distinct CDR3 sequences, with around 17% appearing a single time and 0.8% to 1.1% taken by the ten largest. The germline CDR1 and CDR2 sequences are SNHLY and FYNNEI. This CDR3 has 10 amino acids. The V end lost 11 bases, the J end lost 6 bases, and 9 bases lay between the germline ends. This specimen consisted of PBMCs from the stem cell graft donor, obtained from the stem cell graft. The clonotype comes from a human donor who donated a stem cell graft to a child with acute myeloid leukemia. The chain uses TRBV2 and TRBJ2-3; D is possibly TRBD1 or TRBD2 (5 bases each). The CDR3 region is CAVGEDTQYF. The CDR3 bases are TGTGCCGTGGGGGAGGATACGCAGTATTTT.